This TCR beta chain was sequenced in a study of circulating CD8 cells and anti-PD-1 response in melanoma. Findings and limits, study-wide: Experiments were generally run without replicates. PD-1 and DPOS subsets showed similar, higher clonality than DNEG.

TCR libraries were prepared from around 15 ng of total RNA with the QIAseq Immune Repertoire TCR panel. TCRdb called the reads again in MiXCR, with one record for every CDR3 protein. The table includes 2,400 or so distinct CDR3 sequences, 5% to 7.5% detected once. Live CD3+CD8+TCRalphabeta+ cells were sorted into four subsets by PD-1 and/or TIGIT. V was clipped by 5 bases and J by 0 bases; unmatched bases: 8. This CDR3 is built from 16 residues. In germline, CDR1 is LNHDA, CDR2 SQIVND (reference sequence). By its share, this clonotype is medium-sized (0.01 to 0.1%). Its antigen remains unknown. The TCR comes from a human donor with melanoma. This sample comprised CD8+ T cells from PBMCs, obtained at baseline or after one month of anti-PD-1 therapy (not recorded which). The chain carries TRBV19 and TRBJ2-3; 7 bases fit TRBD1. CDR3 DNA: TGTGCCAGTAGTCCCCTGGGACAGCAAAGCACAGATACGCAGTATTTT. Translated, it gives CASSPLGQQSTDTQYF.